The T cell receptor beta chain under discussion was sequenced for a study of T cell repertoires in cytomegalovirus infection. Overall study: A matching HLA type, together with CMV infection, was signaled by public TCR beta signatures. Findings and limits, study-wide: Dominating the ex vivo response were TCR beta clonotypes that were CMV-specific and HLA-C-restricted. CMV carriers having the relevant HLA were flagged by cumulative public TCR beta family frequency.

TCRdb re-called the reads with MiXCR, one entry per CDR3 protein. This table has around 490,000 distinct CDR3 sequences, around 27% appearing once. This CDR3 region has 15 residues. CDR1 and CDR2 (germline): MGHRA, YSYEKL. V was clipped by 0 bases and J by 0 bases, with 9 bases between them. Concerning this clonotype: Its cognate antigen is unknown.

V and J are TRBV4-1 and TRBJ2-7; D call uncertain. The sample consisted of PBMCs. This TCR was recovered from a human donor in good health (CMV status not recorded). Some clones in this sample may be carry-over from other donors' samples. In DNA, the CDR3 is TGCGCCAGCAGCCAAGATTGGGCAGTCTCCTACGAGCAGTACTTC. This codes for CASSQDWAVSYEQYF.